A selection of T cell receptor beta chains follows, all from one sample in a study of control samples from healthy donors and cancer patients. Assay used: immunoSEQ multiplex PCR; TCRdb lists only in-frame clones, some missing. Of 100,000 to 150,000 clones in the sample, roughly 87% are singletons; the top ten hold approximately 9%. The specimen was blood. The receptors shown here come from a man aged 40-50 years in good health. The CDR3 runs from the conserved cysteine through the conserved F or W.

V gene: TRBV5-8
CDR3 protein: CASRHRTGRNTEAFF

V gene: TRBV5-1
CDR3 protein: CASSWGLGTGGTGELFF

V gene: TRBV10-1
CDR3 protein: CASSPGLAGGTRTDTQYF

V gene: TRBV27
CDR3 protein: CASSRRGGSTDTQYF

V gene: TRBV11-2
CDR3 protein: CASSLGRDHEQYF

V gene: TRBV5-1
CDR3 protein: CASSPGLAGIGAYNEQFF

V gene: TRBV6-5
CDR3 protein: CASSSGLLLGELFF

V gene: TRBV11-2
CDR3 protein: CASSLGGGAIDTQYF

V gene: TRBV5-6
CDR3 protein: CASLRSPGNTIYF

V gene: TRBV6-2/TRBV6-3
CDR3 protein: CASSLDRGSNNEQFF

V gene: TRBV2
CDR3 protein: CASSVQGSTGELFF

V gene: TRBV25-1
CDR3 protein: CASSEKAGAGFNEQYF

V gene: TRBV11-3
CDR3 protein: CASSLGVSGELFF

V gene: TRBV24-1
CDR3 protein: CATSDRQAGNQPQHF

V gene: TRBV10-1
CDR3 protein: CASSESTSGGLGDTQYF

V gene: TRBV6-6
CDR3 protein: CASSPEGGGIYGYTF

V gene: TRBV24-1
CDR3 protein: CAVRAGVSGANVLTF

V gene: TRBV19
CDR3 protein: CASSHTGYGYTF

V gene: TRBV4-3
CDR3 protein: CASSPEPGQANYGYTF

V gene: TRBV11-2
CDR3 protein: CASSTIGSQETQYF

V gene: TRBV29-1
CDR3 protein: CSVEDIEVLETQYF

V gene: TRBV7-9
CDR3 protein: CASSYTAPHTDTQYF

V gene: TRBV28
CDR3 protein: CASTSLGIENSPLHF

V gene: TRBV12-5
CDR3 protein: CASGLADRWYVEQYF

V gene: TRBV9
CDR3 protein: CASSSTGQGGVGELFF

V gene: TRBV5-1
CDR3 protein: CASSAYRNSTDTQYF

V gene: TRBV24-1
CDR3 protein: CATGDNGTPNTGELFF

V gene: TRBV30
CDR3 protein: CAWSGKGTKGNEQFF

V gene: TRBV5-4
CDR3 protein: CASSAGHLAKNIQYF

V gene: TRBV5-1
CDR3 protein: CASSRTESGANVLTF

V gene: TRBV7-2
CDR3 protein: CASSLDGSRYEQFF

V gene: TRBV11-2
CDR3 protein: CASGGSLNTEAFF

V gene: TRBV3-1/TRBV3-2
CDR3 protein: CASSHTLRAGHTEAFF

V gene: TRBV7-9
CDR3 protein: CASSLGTGRSNQPQHF

V gene: TRBV7-2
CDR3 protein: CASSLGVGVLNTEAFF

V gene: TRBV7-9
CDR3 protein: CASSLRSGQNTEAFF

V gene: TRBV6-2/TRBV6-3
CDR3 protein: CASSYRGASNQPQHF

V gene: TRBV3-1/TRBV3-2
CDR3 protein: CASSPAMSDTGELFF

V gene: TRBV19
CDR3 protein: CASSYQISSGVGTEAFF

V gene: TRBV5-6
CDR3 protein: CASSLVRENTGELFF

V gene: TRBV15
CDR3 protein: CATSRERHSNQPQHF

V gene: TRBV30
CDR3 protein: CAWSLIEGQPQHF

V gene: TRBV29-1
CDR3 protein: CSVERTGWTEAFF

V gene: TRBV6-2/TRBV6-3
CDR3 protein: CASSTTGQVQRTQYF

V gene: TRBV7-2
CDR3 protein: CASSQGGRKSETQYF

V gene: TRBV6-2/TRBV6-3
CDR3 protein: CASSYSARINSPLHF

V gene: TRBV19
CDR3 protein: CASSISAGAGTEAFF

V gene: TRBV29-1
CDR3 protein: CSVEHGQGGTQYF